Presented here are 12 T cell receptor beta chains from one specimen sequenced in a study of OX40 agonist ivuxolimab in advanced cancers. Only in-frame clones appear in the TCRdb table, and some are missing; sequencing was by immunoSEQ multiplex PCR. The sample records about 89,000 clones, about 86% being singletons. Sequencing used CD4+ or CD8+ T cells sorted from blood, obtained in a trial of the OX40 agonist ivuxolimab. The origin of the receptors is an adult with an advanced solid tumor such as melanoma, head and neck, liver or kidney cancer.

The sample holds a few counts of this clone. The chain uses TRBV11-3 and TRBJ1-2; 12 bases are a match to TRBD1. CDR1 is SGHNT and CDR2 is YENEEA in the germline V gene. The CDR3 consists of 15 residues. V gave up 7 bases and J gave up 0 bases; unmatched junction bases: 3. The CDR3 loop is CASKGQGASNYGYTF. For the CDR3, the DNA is TGTGCCAGCAAGGGACAGGGGGCTTCTAACTATGGCTACACCTTC.

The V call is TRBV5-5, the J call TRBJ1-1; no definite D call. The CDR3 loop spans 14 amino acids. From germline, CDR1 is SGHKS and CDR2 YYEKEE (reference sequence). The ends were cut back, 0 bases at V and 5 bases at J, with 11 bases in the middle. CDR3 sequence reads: CASSLVVHRTEAFF. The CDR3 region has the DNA TGTGCCAGCAGCTTGGTAGTCCATAGGACTGAAGCTTTCTTT.

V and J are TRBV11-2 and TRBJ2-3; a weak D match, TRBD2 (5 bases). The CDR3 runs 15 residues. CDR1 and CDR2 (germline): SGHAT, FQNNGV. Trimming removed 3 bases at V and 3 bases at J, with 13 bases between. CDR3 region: CASSLRGGSTDTQYF. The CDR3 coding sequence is TGTGCCAGCAGCTTGAGAGGCGGGTCTACAGATACGCAGTATTTT.

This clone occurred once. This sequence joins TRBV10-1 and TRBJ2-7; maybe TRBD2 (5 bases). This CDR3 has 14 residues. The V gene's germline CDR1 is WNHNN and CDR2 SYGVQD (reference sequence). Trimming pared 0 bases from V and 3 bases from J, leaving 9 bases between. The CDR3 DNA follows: TGCGCCAGCAGTGAGTCCGGTGAGGGCTACGAGCAGTACTTC. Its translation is CASSESGEGYEQYF.

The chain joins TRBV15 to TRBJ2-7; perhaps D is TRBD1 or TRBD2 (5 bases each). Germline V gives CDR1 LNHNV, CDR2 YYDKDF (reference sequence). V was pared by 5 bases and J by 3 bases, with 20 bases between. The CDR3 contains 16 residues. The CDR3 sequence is CATSQGPVRRDYEQYF. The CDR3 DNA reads TGTGCCACCAGCCAGGGCCCCGTAAGACGGGACTACGAGCAGTACTTC.

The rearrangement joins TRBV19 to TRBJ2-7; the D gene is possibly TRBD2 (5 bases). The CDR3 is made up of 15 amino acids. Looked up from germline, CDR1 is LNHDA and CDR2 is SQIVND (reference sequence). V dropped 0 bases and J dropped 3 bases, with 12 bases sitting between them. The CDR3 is CASSIDFTGIYEQYF. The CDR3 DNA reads TGTGCCAGTAGTATAGATTTTACGGGGATCTACGAGCAGTACTTC.

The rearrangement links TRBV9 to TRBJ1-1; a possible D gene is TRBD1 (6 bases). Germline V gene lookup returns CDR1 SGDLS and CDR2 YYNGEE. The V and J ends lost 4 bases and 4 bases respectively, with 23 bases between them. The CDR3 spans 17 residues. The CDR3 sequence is CASSPQLRGEEGTEAFF. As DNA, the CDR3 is TGTGCCAGCAGCCCCCAGCTAAGGGGGGAAGAAGGCACTGAAGCTTTCTTT. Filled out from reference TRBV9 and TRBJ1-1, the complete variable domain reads DSGVTQTPKHLITATGQRVTLRCSPRSGDLSVYWYQQSLDQGLQFLIQYYNGEERAKGNILERFSAQQFPDLHSELNLSSLELGDSALYFCASSPQLRGEEGTEAFFGQGTRLTVV.

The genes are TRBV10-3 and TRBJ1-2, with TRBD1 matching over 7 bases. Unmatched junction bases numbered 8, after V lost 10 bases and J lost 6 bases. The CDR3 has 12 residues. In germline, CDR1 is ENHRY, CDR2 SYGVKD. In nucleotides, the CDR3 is TGTGCCACGCAGGGGGGGGGCCATGGCTACACCTTC. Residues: CATQGGGHGYTF.

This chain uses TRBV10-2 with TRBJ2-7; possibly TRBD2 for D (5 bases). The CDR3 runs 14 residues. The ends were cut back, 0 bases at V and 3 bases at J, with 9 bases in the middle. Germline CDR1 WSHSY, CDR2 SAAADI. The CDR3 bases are TGCGCCAGCAGTGAGTCCGGTGAGGGCTACGAGCAGTACTTC. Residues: CASSESGEGYEQYF.

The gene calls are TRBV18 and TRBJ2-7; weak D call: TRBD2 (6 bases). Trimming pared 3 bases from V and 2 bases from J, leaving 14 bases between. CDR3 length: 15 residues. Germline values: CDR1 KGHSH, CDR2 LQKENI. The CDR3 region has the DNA TGTGCCAGCTCACCTAAGGGTAGCGGAACCTACGAGCAGTACTTC. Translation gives CASSPKGSGTYEQYF.

The CDR3 coding sequence is TGTGCCAGCTCACCAACAGGGGGTCCCTATGGCTACACCTTC. Protein: CASSPTGGPYGYTF. The chain employs TRBV18 and TRBJ1-2, with 8 bases that match TRBD1. This CDR3 has 14 residues. Looked up from germline, CDR1 is KGHSH and CDR2 is LQKENI. After removal of 2 bases from V and 4 bases from J, the junction contained 3 bases not matched to a gene.

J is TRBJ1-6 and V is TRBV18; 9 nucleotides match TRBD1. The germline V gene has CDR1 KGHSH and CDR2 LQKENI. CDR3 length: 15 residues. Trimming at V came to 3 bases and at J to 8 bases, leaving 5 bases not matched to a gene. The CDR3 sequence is CASSPQRTGDSPLHF. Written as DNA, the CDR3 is TGTGCCAGCTCACCTCAGCGGACAGGGGATTCACCCCTCCACTTT.